Described below is a single T cell receptor beta chain sequence and its context. Antigen: not known. Trimming cost V 2 bases and J 0 bases, with 15 bases left between them. From germline, CDR1 is MNHEY and CDR2 SMNVEV (reference sequence). The CDR3 consists of 17 residues. The data were obtained in a study of CD8+ T cells in alopecia areata. Study-level results: Higher clonality was seen in lesional scalp than in normal scalp, especially in alopecia totalis/universalis.

In each case, RNA was isolated and then reverse transcribed into cDNA as the sequencing template. TCRdb's table, derived via immunoSEQ multiplex PCR, lists solely in-frame clones and lacks some. Of 150,000 to 200,000 clones in the sample, 50% to 65% were seen once. The sequencing sample was made of CD4+ T cells sorted from blood. The receptor was isolated from a human donor in good health. The rearrangement joins TRBV27 to TRBJ2-3, with D possibly being TRBD1 or TRBD2 (5 bases each). CDR3 DNA sequence: TGTGCCAGCAGTTTAAGGTGGGGGTTCGGTAGCACAGATACGCAGTATTTT. Amino acids: CASSLRWGFGSTDTQYF.